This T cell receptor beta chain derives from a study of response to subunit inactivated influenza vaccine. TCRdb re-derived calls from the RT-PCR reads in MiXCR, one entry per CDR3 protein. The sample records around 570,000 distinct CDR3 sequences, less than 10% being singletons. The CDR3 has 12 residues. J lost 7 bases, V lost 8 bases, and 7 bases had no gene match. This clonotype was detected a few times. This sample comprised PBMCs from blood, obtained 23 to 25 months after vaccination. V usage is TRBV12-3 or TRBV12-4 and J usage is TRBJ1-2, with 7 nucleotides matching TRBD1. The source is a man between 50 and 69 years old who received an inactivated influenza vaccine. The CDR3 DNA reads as TGTGCCAGCGGACACAGGGGTGGTGGCTACACCTTC. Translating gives CASGHRGGGYTF.